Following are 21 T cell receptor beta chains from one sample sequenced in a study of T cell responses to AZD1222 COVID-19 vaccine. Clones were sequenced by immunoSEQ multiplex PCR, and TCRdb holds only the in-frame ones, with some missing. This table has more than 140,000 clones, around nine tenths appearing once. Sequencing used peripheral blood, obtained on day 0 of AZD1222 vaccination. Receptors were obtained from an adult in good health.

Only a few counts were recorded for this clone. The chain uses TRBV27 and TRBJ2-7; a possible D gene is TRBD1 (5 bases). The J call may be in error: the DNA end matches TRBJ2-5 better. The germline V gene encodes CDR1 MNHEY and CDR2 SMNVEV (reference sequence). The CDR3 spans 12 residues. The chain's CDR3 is CASSNRTETQYF. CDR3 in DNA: TGTGCCAGCAGTAACAGGACAGAGACCCAGTACTTC.

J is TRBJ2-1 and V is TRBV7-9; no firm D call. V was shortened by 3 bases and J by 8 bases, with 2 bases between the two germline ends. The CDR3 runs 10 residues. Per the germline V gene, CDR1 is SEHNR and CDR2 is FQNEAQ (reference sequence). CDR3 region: CASSFYEQFF. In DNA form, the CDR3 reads TGTGCCAGCAGCTTCTATGAGCAGTTCTTC.

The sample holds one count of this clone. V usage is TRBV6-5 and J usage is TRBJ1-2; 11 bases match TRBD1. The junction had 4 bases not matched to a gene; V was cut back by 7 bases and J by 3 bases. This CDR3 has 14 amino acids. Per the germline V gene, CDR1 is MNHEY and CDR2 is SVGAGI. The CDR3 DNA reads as TGTGCCAGCACCCGGACAGGGGGCGACTATGGCTACACCTTC. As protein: CASTRTGGDYGYTF.

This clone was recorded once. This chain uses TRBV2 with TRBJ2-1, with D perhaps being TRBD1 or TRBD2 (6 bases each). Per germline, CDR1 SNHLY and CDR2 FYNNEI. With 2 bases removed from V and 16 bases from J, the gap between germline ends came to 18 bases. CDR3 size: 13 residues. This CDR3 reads CASSEREEGVEFF. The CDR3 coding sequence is TGTGCCAGCAGTGAAAGGGAGGAGGGGGTCGAATTCTTC.

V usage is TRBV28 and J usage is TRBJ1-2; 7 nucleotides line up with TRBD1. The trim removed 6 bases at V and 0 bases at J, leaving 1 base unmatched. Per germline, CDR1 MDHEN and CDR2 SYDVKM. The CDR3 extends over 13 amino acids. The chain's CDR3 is CASRQGSNYGYTF. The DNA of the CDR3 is TGTGCCAGCAGACAGGGGTCTAACTATGGCTACACCTTC.

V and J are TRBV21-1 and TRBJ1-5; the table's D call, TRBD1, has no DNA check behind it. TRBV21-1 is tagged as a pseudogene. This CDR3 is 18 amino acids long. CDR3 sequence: CASSKDGQGVGGNQPQHF. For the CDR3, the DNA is TGTGCCAGCAGCAAAGACGGGCAGGGTGTAGGGGGCAATCAGCCCCAGCATTTT.

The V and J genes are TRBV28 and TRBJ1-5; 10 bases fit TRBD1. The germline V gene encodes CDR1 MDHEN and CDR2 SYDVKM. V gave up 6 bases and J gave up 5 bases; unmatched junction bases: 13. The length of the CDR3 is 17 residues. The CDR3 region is CASRTSTGGHVDQPQHF. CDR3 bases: TGTGCCAGCAGAACTTCGACAGGGGGCCACGTCGATCAGCCCCAGCATTTT. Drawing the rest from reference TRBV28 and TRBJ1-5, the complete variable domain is DVKVTQSSRYLVKRTGEKVFLECVQDMDHENMFWYRQDPGLGLRLIYFSYDVKMKEKGDIPEGYSVSREKKERFSLILESASTNQTSMYLCASRTSTGGHVDQPQHFGDGTRLSIL.

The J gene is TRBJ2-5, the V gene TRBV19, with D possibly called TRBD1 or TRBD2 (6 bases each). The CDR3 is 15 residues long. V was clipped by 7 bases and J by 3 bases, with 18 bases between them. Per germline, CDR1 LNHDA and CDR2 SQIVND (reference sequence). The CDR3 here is CASTRGGRGKETQYF. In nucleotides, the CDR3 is TGTGCCAGTACGCGGGGAGGAAGGGGGAAAGAGACCCAGTACTTC.

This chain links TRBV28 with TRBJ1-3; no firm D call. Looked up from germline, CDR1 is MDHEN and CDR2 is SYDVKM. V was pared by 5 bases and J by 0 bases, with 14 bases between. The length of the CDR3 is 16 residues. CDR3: CASSLPGRLSGNTIYF. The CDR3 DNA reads TGTGCCAGCAGTCTACCCGGGCGCCTCTCTGGAAACACCATATATTTT.

The CDR3: CASSLSGPNYGYTF. The DNA for the CDR3 is TGTGCCAGCAGTTTATCAGGTCCCAACTATGGCTACACCTTC. The V gene is TRBV28, the J gene TRBJ1-2; D is uncertain. Trimming left V 1 base short and J 2 bases short, with 8 bases between. Germline V gene sequence: CDR1 MDHEN, CDR2 SYDVKM. The CDR3 has 14 residues.

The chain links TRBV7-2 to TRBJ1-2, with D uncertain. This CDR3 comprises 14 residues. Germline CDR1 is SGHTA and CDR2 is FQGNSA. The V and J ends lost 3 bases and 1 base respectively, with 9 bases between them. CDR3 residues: CASSFESVNYGYTF. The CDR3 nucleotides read TGTGCCAGCAGCTTTGAATCGGTTAACTATGGCTACACCTTC.

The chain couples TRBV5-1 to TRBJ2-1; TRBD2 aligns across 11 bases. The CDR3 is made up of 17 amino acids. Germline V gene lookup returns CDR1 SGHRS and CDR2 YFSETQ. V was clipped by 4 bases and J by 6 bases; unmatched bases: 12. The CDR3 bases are TGCGCCAGCAGCCGGGGCCCTACTAGCGGGAGTATCAATGAGCAGTTCTTC. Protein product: CASSRGPTSGSINEQFF.

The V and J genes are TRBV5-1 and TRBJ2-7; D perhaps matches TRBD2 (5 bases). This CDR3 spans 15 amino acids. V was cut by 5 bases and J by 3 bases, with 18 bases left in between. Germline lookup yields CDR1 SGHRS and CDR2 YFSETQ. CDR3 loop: CASREAASQVYEQYF. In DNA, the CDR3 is TGCGCCAGCAGGGAGGCGGCTAGCCAGGTCTACGAGCAGTACTTC.

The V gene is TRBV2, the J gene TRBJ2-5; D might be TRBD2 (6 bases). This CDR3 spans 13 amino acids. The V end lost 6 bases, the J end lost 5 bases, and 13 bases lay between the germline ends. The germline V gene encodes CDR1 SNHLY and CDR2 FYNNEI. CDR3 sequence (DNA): TGTGCCAGCAGGGGGGGTACCTGGGAGACCCAGTACTTC. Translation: CASRGGTWETQYF.

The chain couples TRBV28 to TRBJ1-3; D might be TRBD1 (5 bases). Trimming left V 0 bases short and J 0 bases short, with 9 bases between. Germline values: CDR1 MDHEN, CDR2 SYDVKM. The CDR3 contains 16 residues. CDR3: CASSLWHTGSGNTIYF. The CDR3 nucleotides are TGTGCCAGCAGTTTATGGCACACAGGCTCTGGAAACACCATATATTTT.

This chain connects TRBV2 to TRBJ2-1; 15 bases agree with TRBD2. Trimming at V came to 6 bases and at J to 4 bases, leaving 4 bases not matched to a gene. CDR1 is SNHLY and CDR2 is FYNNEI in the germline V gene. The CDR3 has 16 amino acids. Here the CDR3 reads CASRGTSGRRYNEQFF. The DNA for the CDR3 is TGTGCCAGCAGGGGGACTAGCGGGAGGAGATACAATGAGCAGTTCTTC. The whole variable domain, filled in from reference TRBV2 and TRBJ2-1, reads EPEVTQTPSHQVTQMGQEVILRCVPISNHLYFYWYRQILGQKVEFLVSFYNNEISEKSEIFDDQFSVERPDGSNFTLKIRSTKLEDSAMYFCASRGTSGRRYNEQFFGPGTRLTVL.

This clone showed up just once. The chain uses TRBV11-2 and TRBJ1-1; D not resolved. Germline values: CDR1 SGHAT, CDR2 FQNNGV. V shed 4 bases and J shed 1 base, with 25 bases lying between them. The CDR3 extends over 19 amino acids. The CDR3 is CASSSARNTYTLGNTEAFF. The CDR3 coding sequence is TGTGCCAGCAGCTCCGCTCGGAACACTTACACCCTCGGGAACACTGAAGCTTTCTTT.

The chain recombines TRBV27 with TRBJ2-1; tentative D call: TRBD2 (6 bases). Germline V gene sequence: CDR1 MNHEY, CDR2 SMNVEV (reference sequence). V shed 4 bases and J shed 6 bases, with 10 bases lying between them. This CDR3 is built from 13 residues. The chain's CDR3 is CASSWQGGNEQFF. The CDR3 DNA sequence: TGTGCCAGCAGTTGGCAGGGAGGCAATGAGCAGTTCTTC.

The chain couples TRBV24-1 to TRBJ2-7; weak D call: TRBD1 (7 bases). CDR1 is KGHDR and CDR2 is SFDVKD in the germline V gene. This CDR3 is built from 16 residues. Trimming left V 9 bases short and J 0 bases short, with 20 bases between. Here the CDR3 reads CATGGRTGRSSYEQYF. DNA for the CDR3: TGTGCCACCGGGGGGAGGACAGGCCGGAGCTCCTACGAGCAGTACTTC.

CDR3 loop: CASSYFQGVSYNEQFF. DNA for the CDR3: TGTGCCAGCAGTTACTTCCAGGGGGTCTCCTACAATGAGCAGTTCTTC. The V call is TRBV6-5, the J call TRBJ2-1; 7 nucleotides agree with TRBD1. Unmatched junction bases numbered 3, after V lost 1 base and J lost 0 bases. The V gene's germline CDR1 is MNHEY and CDR2 SVGAGI. This CDR3 is built from 16 residues.

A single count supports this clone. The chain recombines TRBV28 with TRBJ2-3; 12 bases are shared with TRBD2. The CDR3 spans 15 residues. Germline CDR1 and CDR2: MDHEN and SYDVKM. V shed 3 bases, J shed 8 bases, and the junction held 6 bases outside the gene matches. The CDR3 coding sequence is TGTGCCAGCAGTTTCCTAGCGGGAGGGATCAGTACGCAGTATTTT. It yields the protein CASSFLAGGISTQYF.